The 11 T cell receptor beta chains presented below share a single source sample, sequenced in a study of blood T cells in healthy people across ages. Through a sample-barcoded 5' primer and a J-beta primer mix, a second PCR was run for roughly 7 to 11 cycles. MiXCR was run by TCRdb on the 5' RACE reads, yielding one entry per CDR3 protein. The data show more than 800,000 distinct CDR3 sequences, with around 45% seen just once and over 15% held by the top ten. The sequencing input was blood. These receptor sequences come from a woman aged 60-75 years in good health.

CDR3 coding DNA: TGTGCCTGGAGTGTAGCGGACACCCTTGAGGAGCAGTACTTC. It specifies CAWSVADTLEEQYF. This sequence joins TRBV30 and TRBJ2-1; D tentatively reads TRBD1 or TRBD2 (5 bases each). The J call is doubtful: the DNA matches TRBJ2-7 better. Germline CDR1 reads GTSNPN; CDR2 reads SVGIG (reference sequence). This CDR3 has 14 residues.

The chain couples TRBV5-1 to TRBJ2-5, with 7 positions matching TRBD2. CDR1 is SGHRS, CDR2 YFSETQ, per germline. The length of the CDR3 is 15 residues. V was clipped by 2 bases and J by 1 base; unmatched bases: 5. CDR3: CASSFLADTQETQYF. CDR3 sequence (DNA): TGCGCCAGCAGCTTCCTAGCGGATACCCAAGAGACCCAGTACTTC.

V and J are TRBV6-2 or TRBV6-3 and TRBJ1-4; D is uncertain. The V end lost 0 bases, the J end lost 7 bases, and 12 bases lay between the germline ends. The CDR3 runs 15 residues. Germline V gene data show CDR1 as MNHEY and CDR2 as SVGEGT. The CDR3 here is CASSYSKARSEKLFF. The DNA of the CDR3 is TGTGCCAGCAGTTACTCGAAGGCTCGCTCTGAAAAACTGTTTTTT.

In this sample, this clonotype turned up a few times. The CDR3 region has the DNA TGTGCCAGCAGTTTGCGGGCCGGTTCCTATGGCTACACCTTC. Protein sequence: CASSLRAGSYGYTF. V usage is TRBV27 and J usage is TRBJ1-2; D unresolved. This CDR3 region has 14 residues. Germline CDR1 is MNHEY and CDR2 is SMNVEV (reference sequence). V was clipped by 3 bases and J by 4 bases, with 12 bases between them.

This chain connects TRBV3-1 to TRBJ1-1; TRBD1 might be the D (5 bases). CDR1 is LGHDT, CDR2 YNNKEL, per germline (reference sequence). V lost 3 bases to trimming and J lost 4 bases, with 12 bases between them. The CDR3 length is 14 residues. Here the CDR3 DNA reads TGTGCCAGCAGCCATACGGGGGGATTCACTGAAGCTTTCTTT. It specifies CASSHTGGFTEAFF.

V and J are TRBV28 and TRBJ2-5; D unresolved. The J call may be incorrect, as the DNA end agrees better with TRBJ2-7. The germline V gene has CDR1 MDHEN and CDR2 SYDVKM. This CDR3 has 15 amino acids. CDR3: CASSLTAFVPYEQYF. The CDR3 DNA is TGTGCCAGCAGTTTAACAGCCTTCGTACCCTACGAGCAGTACTTC.

The sample holds a few counts of this clonotype. Germline is not matched at one junction end, which may reflect a read error. J is TRBJ2-7 and V is TRBV25-1; 7 bases map to TRBD2. The CDR3 spans 14 residues. Germline-derived CDR1 and CDR2 are MGHDK and SYGVNS. The CDR3 region is CATSAVASGYEQYF. CDR3 DNA sequence: TGTGCCACCAGTGCGGTGGCTAGCGGATACGAGCAGTACTTC.

CDR3 nucleotides: TGTGCCAGCAGTTCCAACCTGGGACCCAATCAGCCCCAGCATTTT. Amino acids: CASSSNLGPNQPQHF. The rearrangement links TRBV27 to TRBJ1-5; weak D call: TRBD1 (5 bases). V gave up 4 bases and J gave up 3 bases, with 13 bases separating them. Per the germline V gene, CDR1 is MNHEY and CDR2 is SMNVEV (reference sequence). The CDR3 totals 15 residues.

J is TRBJ2-5 and V is TRBV2, with D uncertain. V lost 2 bases to trimming and J lost 3 bases, with 10 bases between them. Germline loops: CDR1 SNHLY, CDR2 FYNNEI. This CDR3 region has 14 residues. The DNA for the CDR3 is TGTGCCAGCAGTGAATCGGTTGGGGAAGAGACCCAGTACTTC. Protein product: CASSESVGEETQYF.

The rearrangement joins TRBV7-3 to TRBJ2-3; possibly TRBD2 for D (5 bases). The V end lost 7 bases, the J end lost 5 bases, and 13 bases lay between the germline ends. Germline CDR1 reads SGHTA; CDR2 reads FQGTGA. The CDR3 loop spans 13 amino acids. The CDR3 loop reads CASTSGLGDTQYF. The CDR3 nucleotides are TGTGCCAGCACGTCGGGGTTGGGAGATACGCAGTATTTT.

This clonotype was counted a few times. The rearrangement uses TRBV11-1 and TRBJ2-1; tentative D call: TRBD1 (5 bases). Deletions cut 7 bases from V and 0 bases from J, with 22 bases between. Germline assignment: CDR1 SGHAT and CDR2 FQDESV (reference sequence). The CDR3 length is 18 residues. The CDR3 is CASTPRVSDGASYNEQFF. CDR3 in DNA: TGTGCCAGCACCCCCAGGGTATCAGATGGCGCCTCCTACAATGAGCAGTTCTTC.